These 17 T cell receptor beta chains share one sample of origin, sequenced in a study of cytomegalovirus exposure and HLA in healthy donors. Primers: 60 Vbeta forward and 13 Jbeta reverse. Sequencing was performed with immunoSEQ multiplex PCR; in TCRdb, only in-frame clones are kept and a portion is missing. Found here are roughly 120,000 clones, 74% of them singletons; the top ten hold 11%. Sequencing used PBMCs. These receptor sequences come from a woman between 50 and 59 years old in good health and CMV-seropositive.

The chain is built from TRBV20-1 and TRBJ2-7; D remains unclear. The V gene lost 6 bases and the J gene lost 3 bases, with 9 bases spanning the gap. Germline CDR1 is DFQATT and CDR2 is SNEGSKA (reference sequence). CDR3 length: 11 residues. For the CDR3, the DNA is TGCAGTGCAAGCCCCGTCTACGAGCAGTACTTC. It translates to CSASPVYEQYF.

This chain's CDR3 is CSVGRGVSTDTQYF. CDR3 DNA sequence: TGCAGCGTTGGGCGGGGCGTTAGCACAGATACGCAGTATTTT. The rearrangement links TRBV29-1 to TRBJ2-3, with D possibly TRBD2 on 6 matching bases. V lost 4 bases, J lost 0 bases, and 11 bases lay in between. This CDR3 is built from 14 residues. Germline V gene data show CDR1 as SQVTM and CDR2 as ANQGSEA.

V gene TRBV7-2 combines with J gene TRBJ1-4, with no clear D. The CDR3 loop spans 16 amino acids. Germline V gene data show CDR1 as SGHTA and CDR2 as FQGNSA. V lost 5 bases and J 0 bases, leaving 13 bases between the germline ends. The CDR3 loop is CASSLRHTTTNEKLFF. The CDR3, as DNA: TGTGCCAGCAGCCTTCGACATACCACAACTAATGAAAAACTGTTTTTT. The entire variable domain, with the rest obtained from reference TRBV7-2 and TRBJ1-4, is as follows: GAGVSQSPSNKVTEKGKDVELRCDPISGHTALYWYRQSLGQGLEFLIYFQGNSAPDKSGLPSDRFSAERTGGSVSTLTIQRTQQEDSAVYLCASSLRHTTTNEKLFFGSGTQLSVL.

A few counts support this clone. The chain couples TRBV5-1 to TRBJ1-2; tentative D call: TRBD1 (5 bases). The CDR3 spans 14 residues. V gave up 0 bases and J gave up 4 bases, with 10 bases separating them. Germline V lookup: CDR1 SGHRS, CDR2 YFSETQ. As DNA, the CDR3 is TGCGCCAGCAGCTTGGATCAGGGTGGCTATGGCTACACCTTC. It codes for CASSLDQGGYGYTF.

The genes are TRBV7-2 and TRBJ2-1; 7 bases are a match to TRBD2. The CDR3 has 14 amino acids. Losses at the gene ends were 0 bases for V and 9 bases for J; bases not matched to a gene: 5. Germline-derived CDR1 and CDR2 are SGHTA and FQGNSA. The DNA of the CDR3 is TGTGCCAGCAGCTTAGCCGGACTAGTTACTGAGCAGTTCTTC. It specifies CASSLAGLVTEQFF.

V and J are TRBV27 and TRBJ1-5; the match to TRBD1 covers 9 bases. CDR1 and CDR2 from the germline V gene are MNHEY and SMNVEV (reference sequence). J gave up 3 bases and V 8 bases, and 2 bases lay outside the gene matches. This CDR3 spans 13 amino acids. CDR3 in amino acids: CASGTGNNQPQHF. DNA for the CDR3: TGTGCCAGCGGGACAGGGAACAATCAGCCCCAGCATTTT.

The V gene is TRBV19, the J gene TRBJ2-6; perhaps TRBD1 as D (6 bases). Trimming pared 2 bases from V and 0 bases from J, leaving 8 bases between. Germline lookup yields CDR1 LNHDA and CDR2 SQIVND (reference sequence). The CDR3 length is 16 residues. For the CDR3, the DNA is TGTGCCAGTAGTATACAGGGGATCTCTGGGGCCAACGTCCTGACTTTC. Protein sequence: CASSIQGISGANVLTF.

The chain recombines TRBV7-7 with TRBJ2-3; D unclear. V was pared by 5 bases and J by 2 bases, with 14 bases between. The V gene's germline CDR1 is SSHAT and CDR2 FNYEAQ (reference sequence). The CDR3 extends over 15 amino acids. The CDR3 is CASSPSPLFTDTQYF. The CDR3, as DNA: TGTGCCAGCAGCCCGTCCCCGTTATTCACAGATACGCAGTATTTT.

This clone came up a few times. The rearrangement links TRBV30 to TRBJ2-1, with D tentatively TRBD2 (5 bases). Per the germline V gene, CDR1 is GTSNPN and CDR2 is SVGIG (reference sequence). This CDR3 comprises 15 residues. The V and J ends lost 3 bases and 3 bases respectively, with 15 bases between them. The chain's CDR3 is CAWSPALRGYNEQFF. The CDR3 DNA reads as TGTGCCTGGAGCCCGGCCCTCCGGGGCTACAATGAGCAGTTCTTC.

The rearrangement uses TRBV10-3 and TRBJ1-1, with a weak D call TRBD1 (6 bases). V lost 11 bases, J lost 0 bases, and 13 bases lay in between. The germline V gene has CDR1 ENHRY and CDR2 SYGVKD. The CDR3 is 13 amino acids. CDR3 residues: CACEDRMNTEAFF. As DNA, the CDR3 is TGTGCCTGCGAGGACAGAATGAACACTGAAGCTTTCTTT.

V usage is TRBV19 and J usage is TRBJ2-2; possibly TRBD2 for D (5 bases). Germline assignment: CDR1 LNHDA and CDR2 SQIVND (reference sequence). V gave up 6 bases and J gave up 2 bases, with 13 bases separating them. The CDR3 contains 15 residues. The chain's CDR3 is CASSSWRVNTGELFF. As DNA, the CDR3 is TGTGCCAGTAGCTCTTGGCGGGTAAACACCGGGGAGCTGTTTTTT.

CDR3 bases: TGTGCCAGCTCACCACAAATCGGACAGGGGGCCGGAAACATTCAGTACTTC. Translation gives CASSPQIGQGAGNIQYF. The J gene is TRBJ2-4, the V gene TRBV18; 11 bases map to TRBD1. CDR3 size: 17 residues. Germline V gene data show CDR1 as KGHSH and CDR2 as LQKENI. V lost 1 base and J lost 6; bases outside the gene matches: 8.

About this clone: Different DNA sequences within this sample yield the same CDR3. CDR3 sequence reads: CASSRTGGFYNEQFF. CDR3 DNA: TGTGCCAGCAGCCGAACAGGGGGCTTCTACAATGAGCAGTTCTTC. The rearrangement uses TRBV14 and TRBJ2-1; 9 nucleotides match TRBD1. Germline lookup yields CDR1 SGHDN and CDR2 FVKESK. The V and J ends lost 4 bases and 3 bases, in that order; junction bases with no gene match: 4. The CDR3 spans 15 residues.

This clone showed up just a few times. The chain links TRBV9 to TRBJ2-3, with 7 bases matching TRBD2. CDR3 size: 15 residues. J was trimmed by 0 bases and V by 0 bases; bases with no gene match: 1. Germline CDR1 SGDLS, CDR2 YYNGEE. Here the CDR3 reads CASSVVSGSTDTQYF. Here the CDR3 DNA reads TGTGCCAGCAGCGTAGTTAGCGGGAGCACAGATACGCAGTATTTT. The complete variable domain, with remaining parts taken from reference TRBV9 and TRBJ2-3, reads DSGVTQTPKHLITATGQRVTLRCSPRSGDLSVYWYQQSLDQGLQFLIQYYNGEERAKGNILERFSAQQFPDLHSELNLSSLELGDSALYFCASSVVSGSTDTQYFGPGTRLTVL.

The J gene is TRBJ2-2, the V gene TRBV5-1; 9 bases are shared with TRBD2. The CDR3 runs to 16 residues. V shed 4 bases, J shed 6 bases, and the junction held 10 bases outside the gene matches. Germline CDR1 is SGHRS and CDR2 is YFSETQ. The CDR3 bases are TGCGCCAGCAGCACCGGGGGACTAGCTAATTCCGGGGAGCTGTTTTTT. This codes for CASSTGGLANSGELFF.

The genes are TRBV4-3 and TRBJ1-1, with D possibly matching TRBD1 (5 bases). The CDR3 spans 16 residues. Trimming pared 0 bases from V and 1 base from J, leaving 12 bases between. From germline, CDR1 is LGHNA and CDR2 YSLEER. The CDR3 here is CASSQEPGLPNTEAFF. The CDR3 bases are TGCGCCAGCAGCCAAGAACCGGGACTTCCGAACACTGAAGCTTTCTTT.

V and J are TRBV14 and TRBJ2-7, with D maybe TRBD1 (6 bases). Germline V gives CDR1 SGHDN, CDR2 FVKESK. The V and J ends lost 4 bases and 5 bases respectively, with 21 bases between them. This CDR3 is 16 amino acids long. CDR3 nucleotides: TGTGCCAGCAGCCCCTTCCTTGGACAGAGTCAGAACGAGCAGTACTTC. Residues: CASSPFLGQSQNEQYF.